This TCR beta chain was identified during a study of CD8 T cells in ankylosing spondylitis. Study-level points and caveats: Previous work reported some of these motif variants in the synovial fluid and blood of reactive arthritis. A TCR beta motif of fewer than ten highly homologous variants seemed to mark ankylosing spondylitis blood. Disease-linked clones bore a CD8+ phenotype, appearing relatively rarely in peripheral blood.

The germline CDR1 and CDR2 sequences are ENHRY and SYGVKD. The length of the CDR3 is 9 residues. As concerns this clonotype: The antigen is not known. This sequence may be a read error, since a much larger clone differs from it by one base.

Quantitative 5'-RACE with molecular barcodes produced the TCR beta libraries. TCRdb ran MiXCR on the 5' RACE reads and lists one entry per CDR3 protein. The sample carries 180,000 or so distinct CDR3 sequences, under 14% recorded once. The sample was blood, either unsorted or a sorted T cell fraction (not recorded which). The rearrangement uses TRBV10-3 and TRBJ1-6; D not certain. The clonotype originates from a male donor with ankylosing spondylitis or in good health (not recorded which). The CDR3 sequence: CVIPSPLHF. DNA of the CDR3: TGTGTCATCCCCTCACCCCTCCACTTT.